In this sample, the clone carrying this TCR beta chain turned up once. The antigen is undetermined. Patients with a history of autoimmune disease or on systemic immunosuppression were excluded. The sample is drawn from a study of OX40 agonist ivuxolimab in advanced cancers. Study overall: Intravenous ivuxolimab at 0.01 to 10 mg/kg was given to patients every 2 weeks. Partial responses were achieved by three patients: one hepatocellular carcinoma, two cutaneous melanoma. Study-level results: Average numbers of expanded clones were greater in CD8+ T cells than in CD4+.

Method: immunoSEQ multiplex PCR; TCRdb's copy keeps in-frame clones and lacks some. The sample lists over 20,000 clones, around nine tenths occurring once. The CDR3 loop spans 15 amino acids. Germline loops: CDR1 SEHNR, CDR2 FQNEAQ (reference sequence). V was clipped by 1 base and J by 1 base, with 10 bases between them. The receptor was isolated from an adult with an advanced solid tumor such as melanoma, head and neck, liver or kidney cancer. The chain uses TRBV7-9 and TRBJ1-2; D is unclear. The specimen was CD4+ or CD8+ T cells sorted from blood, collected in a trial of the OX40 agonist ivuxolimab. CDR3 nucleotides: TGTGCCAGCAGCTTAGGGTTGGAATATAACTATGGCTACACCTTC. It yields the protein CASSLGLEYNYGYTF.